The present T cell receptor beta chain was sequenced within a study of T-cell reconstitution after alpha-beta-depleted transplantation in children (dated by TCRdb to the mid-2010s). A note on the overall study: The study quantitatively tracked T-cell immune reconstitution after TCRalphabeta/CD19-depleted allogeneic hematopoietic cell transplantation in children using TCR repertoire profiling.

V lost 5 bases and J lost 5 bases; the stretch between them is 19 bases long. Based on the germline V gene, the CDR1 and CDR2 sequences are SGHAT and FQNNGV. From its cysteine to its phenylalanine, the CDR3 spans 16 amino acids. The only DNA kept is the CDR3, 48 bases in frame from the first base. The library was produced with PCR. The data were produced on an Illumina HiSeq 2500. Molecular barcoding was employed in the preparation of TCR libraries, with unique molecular identifiers being used to normalize TCRbeta repertoire quantification. TCRdb took the public reads, trimmed them with fastp at Q25, ran MiXCR for clone calling and kept in-frame beta chains. When rows share a CDR3 protein, they turn into one entry using the most common DNA and genes. This sample lists fewer than 550,000 distinct CDR3 sequences; roughly a tenth were detected once. Around 2% of the sample is taken by the ten largest.

The treatment or condition label for this specimen denotes: allogeneic hematopoietic cell transplantation with graft depleted of TCRalphabeta T cells and CD19 B cells. TCRalphabeta/CD19-depleted allogeneic hematopoietic cell grafts were given to the transplant recipients, all of whom were children. The investigation overall reported the following: Over subsequent months, a decline in hyperexpanded clone frequencies was noted, and after one year, T-cell counts and TCRbeta diversity were mostly ascribed to newly produced T cells. In some patients, the high TCRbeta diversity seen at day 60 was put down to recipient T cells and intrathymic progenitors that had survived conditioning. The apparently early recovery of alphabetaT-cell counts about two months after transplant reportedly depended on only several hundred rapidly expanded clones that came from non-depleted graft cells.

The table lists this clonotype with many counts. Its antigen is unknown. There are no base qualities to consult, and no much larger clone falls within one base. This specimen was PBMCs, taken before TCRalphabeta/CD19-depleted stem cell transplant. In this chain, TRBV11-2 is recombined with TRBJ2-1; no D segment can be confidently identified. The sequence was collected from a child under 10 years old with inherited bone marrow failure, due to receive a stem cell transplant. The CDR3 here reads CASSNRSWTTHNEQFF. At the DNA level, the sequence is TGTGCCAGCAGCAACCGGTCCTGGACCACCCACAATGAGCAGTTCTTC.